This TCR beta chain came from a study of lymphopenia after photon versus proton radiotherapy. Study findings and constraints: Post-nadir diversity loss with photons came from oligoclonal expansion, particularly CD8+ Temra cells. A bigger post-nadir fall in TCR diversity correlated inversely with survival time in deceased patients. Under photons, naive T cells and diversity fell while effector/memory populations rose. Only patients who died were analyzed for survival; proton advantage is unproven.

Some clones are missing from TCRdb's copy, which holds only in-frame ones; the method was immunoSEQ multiplex PCR. The data hold about 68,000 clones, with around 90% observed a single time. The CDR3 is made up of 17 amino acids. Germline V gene lookup returns CDR1 SGHRS and CDR2 YFSETQ. V lost 5 bases and J lost 3; bases outside the gene matches: 12. This clone was seen only once. Its target is not known. The rearrangement links TRBV5-1 to TRBJ2-1, with 9 bases lining up with TRBD2. This receptor was identified in a woman in her seventies with pancreatic cancer. The sample consisted of peripheral blood, taken from a patient treated with photon-based radiotherapy. Here the CDR3 reads CASSYSPAGGLYNEQFF. Written as DNA, the CDR3 is TGCGCCAGCAGTTACTCTCCGGCGGGAGGGCTCTACAATGAGCAGTTCTTC.